Listed below are T cell receptor beta chains from one sample, sequenced in a study of blood T cell repertoires in COVID-19. Clones were sequenced by immunoSEQ multiplex PCR, and TCRdb holds only the in-frame ones, with some missing. In the table there are more than 200,000 clones, over 75% of which are singletons. The sample consisted of peripheral blood. The source of these receptors is a woman of 80 years or more with acute or convalescent COVID-19. The CDR3 runs from the conserved cysteine through the conserved F or W.

J,V,CDR3
TRBJ1-3,TRBV19,CAVDTRSGNTIYF
TRBJ1-1,TRBV19,CASREGGGASTEAFF
TRBJ2-1,TRBV27,CATRLAGGNEQFF
TRBJ1-3,TRBV7-2,CASSSGGRNSGNTIYF
TRBJ1-4,TRBV4-2,CASSRAGGEANEKLFF
TRBJ1-5,TRBV19,CATRWEGNQPQHF
TRBJ2-1,TRBV6-5,CASNPGVPDEQFF
TRBJ2-3,TRBV27,CASRGTGGWADTQYF
TRBJ1-1,TRBV5-1,CASSLAARANTEAFF
TRBJ1-5,TRBV2,CASSGQGVTQPQHF
TRBJ1-5,TRBV6-1,CASSSLTQGNQPQHF
TRBJ1-5,TRBV4-1,CASSPQEEDRGFQPQHF
TRBJ2-1,TRBV11-3,CASSLTGDDGQFF
TRBJ1-1,TRBV5-4,CASRRVGDRALRAFF
TRBJ2-1,TRBV4-1,CASSRQMRGGGALGYNEQFF
TRBJ1-2,TRBV19,CASSEDREYGYTF
TRBJ1-1,TRBV18,CASSLNSPRGGLWAFF
TRBJ2-7,TRBV6-1,CASSEQGLSYEQYF
TRBJ1-6,TRBV3-1/TRBV3-2,CASSLRDRNSPLHF
TRBJ2-7,TRBV5-6,CASSLGGNGIYEQYF
TRBJ2-3,TRBV7-2,CASSPGTGPIDTQYF
TRBJ1-1,TRBV27,CASRLQGARTEAFF
TRBJ2-1,TRBV5-8,CASSLAYNEQFF
TRBJ1-1,TRBV5-4,CASSLEGRVGTEAFF
TRBJ1-2,TRBV5-1,CASSLDEGVGGYTF
TRBJ2-5,TRBV5-4,CASSLTSGRASETQYF
TRBJ2-5,TRBV5-1,CASSFGTGGETQYF
TRBJ1-1,TRBV7-2,CASSLDRTKAFF
TRBJ2-7,TRBV11-2,CASSITGPGAYEQYF
TRBJ1-2,TRBV3-1/TRBV3-2,CASRPGQGYDSGYTF
TRBJ2-1,TRBV15,CATSRGGPPGNEQFF
TRBJ2-1,TRBV7-3,CASSYTRNEQFF
TRBJ2-5,TRBV7-6,CASSRGGGETQYF
TRBJ2-5,TRBV29-1,CSVAGQGYQETQYF
TRBJ1-6,TRBV5-1,CASSLAGKSSYNSPLHF
TRBJ2-5,TRBV11-1,CASSLARQETQYF
TRBJ2-2,TRBV7-8,CASRGTSGNTGELFF
TRBJ2-5,TRBV11-2,CASSLESMLAGGRQETQYF
TRBJ1-2,TRBV7-2,CASSQINRAGYTF
TRBJ2-1,TRBV27,CASSLFPEYNEQFF
TRBJ2-5,TRBV28,CASSFPRGQETQYF
TRBJ2-7,TRBV7-9,CASSFYLLPGQGVIHEQYF
TRBJ2-1,TRBV2,CASSELSSGYNEQFF
TRBJ1-3,TRBV5-1,CASSLYTSGNTIYF
TRBJ1-2,TRBV5-6,CASSLPANYGYTF
TRBJ1-4,TRBV19,CASSVPGQGNEKLFF
TRBJ2-3,TRBV5-5,CASSLALAGVSTDTQYF